This is a list of T cell receptor beta chains from one sample in a study of T-cell memory formation after mild COVID-19. TCRdb independently ran MiXCR on the 5' RACE reads; one entry per CDR3 protein. The sample records over 50,000 distinct CDR3 sequences, around 9.7% being singletons. Sequencing was done on a sample of PBMCs or a T cell subset sorted from them (not recorded which). These receptors were obtained from an adult woman who had mild COVID-19 (a few samples of this study predate the infection). Cell type and time point are not known. Both conserved end residues are part of each CDR3. Each record gives: D gene, J gene, clone size, V gene, CDR3 protein, CDR3 DNA. A D gene is named only where the DNA matches it firmly. Size is stated for part of the rows, as once, few or many counts, or as a class when the clone is expanded.

D gene: NA
J gene: TRBJ2-5
clone size: few
V gene: TRBV12-5
CDR3 protein: CASGLVEETQYF
CDR3 DNA: TGTGCTAGTGGTTTGGTAGAAGAGACCCAGTACTTC

D gene: TRBD1
J gene: TRBJ2-7
clone size: few
V gene: TRBV2
CDR3 protein: CASLDGDRGGHEQYF
CDR3 DNA: TGTGCCAGCCTCGATGGTGACAGGGGAGGCCACGAGCAGTACTTC

D gene: NA
J gene: TRBJ1-2
clone size: few
V gene: TRBV7-2
CDR3 protein: CASSFVQYGYTF
CDR3 DNA: TGTGCCAGCAGCTTTGTACAGTATGGCTACACCTTC

D gene: NA
J gene: TRBJ2-5
clone size: many
V gene: TRBV12-3/TRBV12-4
CDR3 protein: CASSLNQGETQYF
CDR3 DNA: TGTGCCAGCAGTTTAAACCAAGGGGAGACCCAGTACTTC

D gene: NA
J gene: TRBJ2-1
clone size: many
V gene: TRBV14
CDR3 protein: CASSQLGAGTYF
CDR3 DNA: TGTGCCAGCAGCCAACTAGGTGCTGGAACCTACTTC

D gene: NA
J gene: TRBJ2-7
clone size: few
V gene: TRBV9
CDR3 protein: CASSVGSRNSYEQYF
CDR3 DNA: TGTGCCAGCAGCGTAGGGTCACGGAACTCCTACGAGCAGTACTTC

D gene: TRBD1
J gene: TRBJ1-2
clone size: few
V gene: TRBV7-9
CDR3 protein: CASIDRGDGYGYTF
CDR3 DNA: TGTGCCAGCATCGACAGGGGTGACGGCTATGGCTACACCTTC

D gene: TRBD2
J gene: TRBJ2-1
clone size: many
V gene: TRBV11-2
CDR3 protein: CASSRGLAGYNEQFF
CDR3 DNA: TGTGCCAGCAGCCGAGGACTAGCGGGGTACAATGAGCAGTTCTTC

D gene: NA
J gene: TRBJ1-1
clone size: NA
V gene: TRBV15
CDR3 protein: CATSRDGVVTEAFF
CDR3 DNA: TGTGCCACCAGCAGAGATGGGGTAGTAACTGAAGCTTTCTTT

D gene: NA
J gene: TRBJ2-1
clone size: NA
V gene: TRBV7-2
CDR3 protein: CASRVARGYNEQFF
CDR3 DNA: TGTGCCAGCAGGGTAGCCCGGGGGTACAATGAGCAGTTCTTC

D gene: TRBD1
J gene: TRBJ2-2
clone size: NA
V gene: TRBV5-4
CDR3 protein: CASSKRTGGNAGELFF
CDR3 DNA: TGTGCCAGCAGCAAAAGGACAGGGGGCAACGCGGGGGAGCTGTTTTTT

D gene: NA
J gene: TRBJ1-2
clone size: many
V gene: TRBV6-5
CDR3 protein: CASSKRDGYGYTF
CDR3 DNA: TGTGCCAGCAGTAAACGGGACGGCTATGGCTACACCTTC

D gene: TRBD1
J gene: TRBJ2-2
clone size: many
V gene: TRBV19
CDR3 protein: CASRKDRVNTGELFF
CDR3 DNA: TGTGCCAGTCGAAAGGACAGGGTAAACACCGGGGAGCTGTTTTTT

D gene: TRBD1
J gene: TRBJ2-7
clone size: NA
V gene: TRBV6-6
CDR3 protein: CASRGQGITYEQYF
CDR3 DNA: TGTGCCAGCAGGGGACAGGGGATCACCTACGAGCAGTACTTC

D gene: NA
J gene: TRBJ2-2
clone size: many
V gene: TRBV20-1
CDR3 protein: CSASSRGKVTGELFF
CDR3 DNA: TGCAGTGCTAGTTCTCGCGGGAAGGTCACCGGGGAGCTGTTTTTT

D gene: TRBD1
J gene: TRBJ2-5
clone size: NA
V gene: TRBV5-4
CDR3 protein: CASSLRGTGEETQYF
CDR3 DNA: TGTGCCAGCAGCTTGAGGGGGACAGGGGAAGAGACCCAGTACTTC

D gene: NA
J gene: TRBJ2-7
clone size: few
V gene: TRBV21-1
CDR3 protein: CASGWGTYEQYF
CDR3 DNA: TGTGCCAGCGGATGGGGGACCTACGAGCAGTACTTC

D gene: NA
J gene: TRBJ1-1
clone size: NA
V gene: TRBV6-5
CDR3 protein: CASSYPGRGAFF
CDR3 DNA: TGTGCCAGCAGTTACCCCGGCAGGGGAGCTTTCTTT

D gene: NA
J gene: TRBJ1-5
clone size: NA
V gene: TRBV5-8
CDR3 protein: CASSTNSNQPQHF
CDR3 DNA: TGTGCCAGCAGCACAAACAGCAATCAGCCCCAGCATTTT

D gene: TRBD1
J gene: TRBJ1-1
clone size: many
V gene: TRBV20-1
CDR3 protein: CSAKPQGAYTEAFF
CDR3 DNA: TGCAGTGCTAAACCACAGGGGGCGTACACTGAAGCTTTCTTT

D gene: TRBD1
J gene: TRBJ1-5
clone size: many
V gene: TRBV27
CDR3 protein: CASRRQGGSNQPQHF
CDR3 DNA: TGTGCCAGCAGGAGACAGGGGGGGAGCAATCAGCCCCAGCATTTT

D gene: NA
J gene: TRBJ2-7
clone size: NA
V gene: TRBV30
CDR3 protein: CAWSSPGLASYEQYF
CDR3 DNA: TGTGCCTGGAGTTCGCCGGGACTCGCATCCTACGAGCAGTACTTC

D gene: NA
J gene: TRBJ2-5
clone size: few
V gene: TRBV3-1
CDR3 protein: CASEPVGQETQYF
CDR3 DNA: TGTGCCAGCGAACCCGTGGGGCAGGAGACCCAGTACTTC

D gene: NA
J gene: TRBJ1-2
clone size: few
V gene: TRBV7-9
CDR3 protein: CASGSGLYGYTF
CDR3 DNA: TGTGCCAGCGGATCAGGGCTATATGGCTACACCTTC

D gene: TRBD2
J gene: TRBJ2-2
clone size: many
V gene: TRBV6-2/TRBV6-3
CDR3 protein: CASSTRLAGGGPGELFF
CDR3 DNA: TGTGCCAGCAGTACCCGACTAGCGGGGGGCGGTCCGGGGGAGCTGTTTTTT

D gene: NA
J gene: TRBJ2-1
clone size: NA
V gene: TRBV4-2
CDR3 protein: CASSQGPGSYNEQFF
CDR3 DNA: TGTGCCAGCAGCCAAGGGCCGGGCTCCTACAATGAGCAGTTCTTC

D gene: TRBD2
J gene: TRBJ2-5
clone size: NA
V gene: TRBV7-8
CDR3 protein: CASSFGGGGETQYF
CDR3 DNA: TGTGCCAGCAGCTTCGGGGGGGGAGGAGAGACCCAGTACTTC

D gene: NA
J gene: TRBJ1-4
clone size: few
V gene: TRBV6-1
CDR3 protein: CASSLRKGATNEKLFF
CDR3 DNA: TGTGCCAGCAGCCTCAGGAAGGGGGCAACTAATGAAAAACTGTTTTTT

D gene: TRBD1
J gene: TRBJ1-1
clone size: NA
V gene: TRBV5-1
CDR3 protein: CASSARQGHPDTEAFF
CDR3 DNA: TGCGCCAGCAGCGCTAGACAGGGCCATCCGGACACTGAAGCTTTCTTT

D gene: NA
J gene: TRBJ2-1
clone size: NA
V gene: TRBV6-9
CDR3 protein: CASSYHREQFF
CDR3 DNA: TGTGCCAGCAGTTATCACCGAGAGCAGTTCTTC

D gene: NA
J gene: TRBJ1-2
clone size: NA
V gene: TRBV2
CDR3 protein: CASRPRDTYGYTF
CDR3 DNA: TGTGCCAGCAGGCCCCGGGACACCTATGGCTACACCTTC

D gene: TRBD1
J gene: TRBJ1-1
clone size: few
V gene: TRBV12-3/TRBV12-4
CDR3 protein: CASSLETGITEAFF
CDR3 DNA: TGTGCCAGCAGTTTAGAGACAGGGATTACTGAAGCTTTCTTT

D gene: NA
J gene: TRBJ1-5
clone size: NA
V gene: TRBV4-2
CDR3 protein: CASSHGEVQPQHF
CDR3 DNA: TGTGCCAGCAGCCATGGTGAGGTTCAGCCCCAGCATTTT

D gene: NA
J gene: TRBJ2-7
clone size: many
V gene: TRBV29-1
CDR3 protein: CSVEDAGSEVYEQYF
CDR3 DNA: TGCAGCGTTGAGGACGCAGGGTCGGAGGTCTACGAGCAGTACTTC

D gene: NA
J gene: TRBJ1-5
clone size: many
V gene: TRBV7-8
CDR3 protein: CASSLGTYSNQPQHF
CDR3 DNA: TGTGCCAGCAGCTTAGGGACATACAGCAATCAGCCCCAGCATTTT

D gene: NA
J gene: TRBJ1-1
clone size: few
V gene: TRBV19
CDR3 protein: CASSMRRGRDIMNTEAFF
CDR3 DNA: TGTGCCAGTAGTATGCGTCGGGGCCGGGACATCATGAACACTGAAGCTTTCTTT

D gene: NA
J gene: TRBJ2-1
clone size: few
V gene: TRBV5-4
CDR3 protein: CASSLSWGPNEQFF
CDR3 DNA: TGTGCCAGCAGCTTGTCGTGGGGGCCCAATGAGCAGTTCTTC

D gene: TRBD2
J gene: TRBJ2-1
clone size: NA
V gene: TRBV24-1
CDR3 protein: CATSDLTSGHYNEQFF
CDR3 DNA: TGTGCCACCAGTGATTTGACTAGCGGGCACTACAATGAGCAGTTCTTC

D gene: NA
J gene: TRBJ1-1
clone size: NA
V gene: TRBV7-2
CDR3 protein: CASSLAGVGGSNTEAFF
CDR3 DNA: TGTGCCAGCAGCTTAGCCGGGGTAGGGGGAAGTAACACTGAAGCTTTCTTT

D gene: NA
J gene: TRBJ2-5
clone size: many
V gene: TRBV29-1
CDR3 protein: CSVDGFRVQETQYF
CDR3 DNA: TGCAGCGTTGATGGCTTTAGGGTACAAGAGACCCAGTACTTC

D gene: NA
J gene: TRBJ2-5
clone size: few
V gene: TRBV5-1
CDR3 protein: CASNRIGQAETQYF
CDR3 DNA: TGCGCCAGCAACAGAATTGGGCAGGCAGAGACCCAGTACTTC

D gene: TRBD1
J gene: TRBJ1-5
clone size: NA
V gene: TRBV4-1
CDR3 protein: CASSPFTGGRGQPQHF
CDR3 DNA: TGCGCCAGCAGCCCTTTTACAGGGGGCAGGGGTCAGCCCCAGCATTTT

D gene: NA
J gene: TRBJ2-1
clone size: many
V gene: TRBV7-2
CDR3 protein: CASSLIVNVGNEQFF
CDR3 DNA: TGTGCCAGCAGCTTGATCGTTAACGTGGGGAATGAGCAGTTCTTC

D gene: TRBD2
J gene: TRBJ2-7
clone size: NA
V gene: TRBV4-2
CDR3 protein: CASSQAVAGGPNEQYF
CDR3 DNA: TGTGCCAGCAGCCAAGCCGTAGCGGGGGGGCCCAACGAGCAGTACTTC

D gene: NA
J gene: TRBJ1-5
clone size: few
V gene: TRBV7-2
CDR3 protein: CASSRQLNQPQHF
CDR3 DNA: TGTGCCAGCAGCCGACAGCTTAATCAGCCCCAGCATTTT

D gene: NA
J gene: TRBJ1-1
clone size: few
V gene: TRBV5-4
CDR3 protein: CASSLGGREDEAFF
CDR3 DNA: TGTGCCAGCAGCTTGGGAGGCAGGGAGGATGAAGCTTTCTTT

D gene: NA
J gene: TRBJ2-5
clone size: many
V gene: TRBV12-3/TRBV12-4
CDR3 protein: CASSLGQRETQYF
CDR3 DNA: TGTGCCAGCAGTTTAGGCCAACGGGAGACCCAGTACTTC

D gene: NA
J gene: TRBJ2-5
clone size: many
V gene: TRBV7-2
CDR3 protein: CASSRYAMGETQYF
CDR3 DNA: TGTGCCAGCAGCCGTTACGCGATGGGAGAGACCCAGTACTTC

D gene: NA
J gene: TRBJ2-5
clone size: many
V gene: TRBV27
CDR3 protein: CASSLYGQAQETQYF
CDR3 DNA: TGTGCCAGCAGTTTATACGGCCAGGCCCAAGAGACCCAGTACTTC

D gene: NA
J gene: TRBJ1-2
clone size: NA
V gene: TRBV12-3/TRBV12-4
CDR3 protein: CASNEQGDYGYTF
CDR3 DNA: TGTGCCAGCAATGAACAGGGCGACTATGGCTACACCTTC

D gene: NA
J gene: TRBJ1-1
clone size: few
V gene: TRBV20-1
CDR3 protein: CSETQSGTEAFF
CDR3 DNA: TGCAGTGAGACCCAATCCGGCACTGAAGCTTTCTTT

D gene: NA
J gene: TRBJ2-5
clone size: NA
V gene: TRBV11-2
CDR3 protein: CASSLEPGAQETQYF
CDR3 DNA: TGTGCCAGCAGCTTAGAGCCAGGGGCCCAGGAGACCCAGTACTTC

D gene: NA
J gene: TRBJ2-3
clone size: few
V gene: TRBV5-5
CDR3 protein: CASSLIYGVPPADTQYF
CDR3 DNA: TGTGCCAGCAGCTTGATTTACGGCGTCCCCCCGGCGGATACGCAGTATTTT

D gene: NA
J gene: TRBJ2-1
clone size: few
V gene: TRBV7-2
CDR3 protein: CASSPPGSYNEQFF
CDR3 DNA: TGTGCCAGCAGCCCCCCGGGGTCCTACAATGAGCAGTTCTTC

D gene: TRBD1
J gene: TRBJ1-1
clone size: NA
V gene: TRBV6-5
CDR3 protein: CASSQNRDRGVAFF
CDR3 DNA: TGTGCCAGCAGTCAGAACCGGGACAGGGGTGTAGCTTTCTTT

D gene: NA
J gene: TRBJ1-1
clone size: NA
V gene: TRBV20-1
CDR3 protein: CSARDYETGNTEAFF
CDR3 DNA: TGCAGTGCTAGAGATTATGAGACTGGGAACACTGAAGCTTTCTTT

D gene: NA
J gene: TRBJ2-1
clone size: NA
V gene: TRBV20-1
CDR3 protein: CSARDSLRRYNEQFF
CDR3 DNA: TGCAGTGCTAGAGATAGTCTCCGGCGTTACAATGAGCAGTTCTTC